The entry that follows covers one T cell receptor beta chain sequence. What antigen it recognizes has not been identified. Nothing much larger sits one base from this clone, and base qualities are not available. This entry belongs to a study of blood T cells in healthy people across ages (dated by TCRdb to the mid-2010s). For the wider study: In model experiments, template switching captured roughly one uniquely barcoded TCR beta cDNA molecule for every two T cells. The study measured age-related changes in TCR beta repertoire diversity using deep sequencing normalized with unique cDNA molecular identifiers. The donors were divided into four age groups: young (average 16 years), middle-aged (about 39), aged (approximately 62) and long-lived (about 80). To avoid experimental bias, donors of different ages were distributed randomly across sequencing lanes. For two donors (one aged 18 to 30 and one aged 80 or older), the study analyzed two additional independent replicas of 1 million unique cDNA reads from the same blood draw. What the work shows at the level of the full study, not this receptor alone: Estimates of total diversity based on one million sequenced T cells were regarded as lower bounds and as underestimates. The percentage of naive T cells measured by flow cytometry correlated strongly with observed TCR beta diversity. Compared with the aged group, the long-lived group had more naive CD4+ T cells, fewer expanded clones and increased TCR diversity, a pattern suggesting age selection. Because the CMV infection status of the donors was unknown, age-related changes in expanded clonotypes may potentially have been confounded. As age increased, observed TCR beta diversity per million T cells dropped in a roughly linear way, and a significant reduction was already evident by age around 41. Bulk unsorted PBMC profiling prevented conclusive comparison of naive and antigen-experienced compartments.

The CDR3 runs 15 amino acids, cysteine and phenylalanine included. Of all the DNA, just the CDR3 is kept, 45 bases in frame from base 1. Cut back by 2 bases and 4 bases, the V and J ends lie 12 bases apart. Reading the germline V gene gives CDR1 SGHVS and CDR2 FNYEAQ. The roughly 38 donors, aged about 6 to 100 years, were systemically healthy Caucasian individuals from Russia. Ten milliliters of peripheral blood were collected from each donor into EDTA-treated Vacutainer tubes. Ficoll-Paque density-gradient centrifugation was used to isolate PBMCs, with at least 6 million per sample. Trizol reagent was used to extract total RNA from the PBMCs, yielding at least 6 micrograms per sample. The percentages of naive CD45RAhigh/CD27high T cells were determined by flow cytometry on a PBMC aliquot from every donor. To prepare the library, 5' RACE was applied. TCRdb records Illumina HiSeq 2500 as the sequencer. A second PCR of roughly 7 to 11 cycles was performed with a sample-barcoded 5' primer and a J-beta primer mix. Each TCR beta cDNA molecule received a unique molecular identifier from a template-switch 5' adaptor carrying 12 random nucleotides. Each sample yielded at least 2.5 million CDR3-containing paired-end reads. First-strand cDNA was synthesized from all RNA with the Mint cDNA synthesis kit, primed by a TRBC-specific oligonucleotide. After uracil-DNA glycosylase treatment, a first 18-cycle PCR used universal primers M1SS and BC2_uni_R on all cDNA. In the source study's methods: For normalization, 1 million high-quality reads were randomly selected from each sample, with every read carrying a distinct molecular identifier. Instead of being binned into consensus sequences, reads with shared molecular identifiers were discarded. MiTCR, run with a Q25 quality threshold and the strictest error-elimination algorithm, handled CDR3 identification, clonotype clustering and error correction. A nonparametric unseen species model using Euler transformation provided a lower-bound estimate of total TCR beta diversity. TCRdb trimmed public reads at Q25 via fastp, called clones via MiXCR and kept in-frame beta chains. Every CDR3 protein is listed once, alongside the most common genes and DNA of its rows. TCRdb's processing, not the authors', yielded these V and J calls. Present in this sample are hundreds of thousands of distinct CDR3 sequences, 62% of which were seen just once. The biggest ten clones account for around a quarter of the sample.

The receptor's source is a man under 40 in good health. The chain couples TRBV7-6 to TRBJ2-1; a weak D assignment points to TRBD1 (5 bases agree). The source material was blood. The DNA sequence reads TGTGCCAGCAGCTTAAAGACAGCAACTTACAATGAGCAGTTCTTC. Protein translation: CASSLKTATYNEQFF.